Listed here are 27 T cell receptor beta chains from one sample, sequenced in a study of blood T cell repertoires in COVID-19. Here immunoSEQ multiplex PCR was the method, and the copy in TCRdb shows in-frame clones only, minus some. Seen here are 200,000 to 250,000 clones, 75% to 85% observed once, and the top ten hold approximately 8.4%. Input material: peripheral blood. Receptors were obtained from a woman aged 80 or over with COVID-19, enrolled during active disease.

V and J are TRBV2 and TRBJ1-5; D gene ambiguous. The CDR3 runs 12 residues. Germline lookup yields CDR1 SNHLY and CDR2 FYNNEI. V lost 9 bases to trimming and J lost 6 bases, with 12 bases between them. The CDR3 region is CASGRERQPQHF. CDR3 sequence (DNA): TGTGCCAGTGGGAGGGAGCGTCAGCCCCAGCATTTT.

The chain uses TRBV3-1 (or the pseudogene TRBV3-2) and TRBJ2-7; no clear D. Germline values: CDR1 LGHDT, CDR2 YNNKEL (reference sequence). The CDR3 has 15 amino acids. V was pared by 0 bases and J by 4 bases, with 13 bases between. This CDR3 is CASSQESDGAYEQYF. Written as DNA, the CDR3 is TGTGCCAGCAGCCAAGAAAGCGACGGCGCATACGAGCAGTACTTC.

The J gene is TRBJ1-5, the V gene TRBV18; 8 bases map to TRBD1. The trim removed 6 bases at V and 3 bases at J, leaving 10 bases unmatched. In germline, CDR1 is KGHSH, CDR2 LQKENI. The CDR3 loop spans 16 amino acids. The chain's CDR3 is CASSPGQGPFNQPQHF. The CDR3 DNA reads TGTGCCAGCTCTCCTGGACAGGGCCCTTTCAATCAGCCCCAGCATTTT.

The rearrangement uses TRBV28 and TRBJ2-5; tentative D call: TRBD2 (6 bases). CDR3 length equals 14 residues. Germline V gives CDR1 MDHEN, CDR2 SYDVKM. The V end lost 8 bases, the J end lost 2 bases, and 15 bases lay between the germline ends. CDR3 nucleotides: TGTGCCAGCCTAAACATGGGGGGACAAGAGACCCAGTACTTC. As protein: CASLNMGGQETQYF.

V gene TRBV27 combines with J gene TRBJ1-1, with TRBD1 as a possible D gene (5 bases). V lost 2 bases to trimming and J lost 4 bases, with 11 bases between them. The length of the CDR3 is 14 residues. Germline V gene sequence: CDR1 MNHEY, CDR2 SMNVEV (reference sequence). In DNA form, the CDR3 reads TGTGCCAGCAGTTTACACCGACAGTCCACTGAAGCTTTCTTT. It is translated as CASSLHRQSTEAFF.

The chain has TRBV7-9 and TRBJ1-2; 9 positions agree with TRBD1. J lost 8 bases, V lost 4 bases, and 8 bases had no gene match. The germline V gene encodes CDR1 SEHNR and CDR2 FQNEAQ (reference sequence). This CDR3 is 14 amino acids long. CDR3 sequence: CASSSLQGADGYTF. CDR3 nucleotides: TGTGCCAGCAGCTCGTTACAGGGGGCTGACGGCTACACCTTC.

In regard to this clone: The sample has other DNA sequences that encode this CDR3 too. The rearrangement links TRBV6-5 to TRBJ1-2; 11 nucleotides match TRBD1. The germline gives CDR1 MNHEY, CDR2 SVGAGI. Trimming at V came to 4 bases and at J to 5 bases, leaving 3 bases not matched to a gene. This CDR3 is 14 amino acids long. CDR3 in amino acids: CASSSGTGGYGYTF. The DNA for the CDR3 is TGTGCCAGCAGTTCAGGGACAGGGGGTTATGGCTACACCTTC.

The chain joins TRBV19 to TRBJ1-1; 7 bases agree with TRBD1. The CDR3 runs to 16 residues. The germline V gene encodes CDR1 LNHDA and CDR2 SQIVND (reference sequence). With 6 bases clipped from V and 4 bases from J, the junction kept 14 bases outside the gene matches. The chain's CDR3 is CASRSGTEGGGTEAFF. The CDR3 nucleotides read TGTGCCAGTAGATCCGGGACAGAGGGAGGAGGCACTGAAGCTTTCTTT.

The rearrangement joins TRBV28 to TRBJ2-5; 7 bases match TRBD2. Germline assignment: CDR1 MDHEN and CDR2 SYDVKM. Trimming cost V 3 bases and J 5 bases; bases outside gene matches: 12. The CDR3 extends over 16 amino acids. The CDR3 DNA sequence: TGTGCCAGCAGTTTCAGCGGGGTCGGGCCACTGGAGACCCAGTACTTC. Its translation is CASSFSGVGPLETQYF.

CDR3 region: CASRGQGGDTQYF. DNA of the CDR3: TGCGCCAGCAGAGGACAGGGAGGGGATACGCAGTATTTT. The J gene is TRBJ2-3, the V gene TRBV10-2, with D maybe TRBD1 (8 bases). V shed 6 bases and J shed 6 bases, with 13 bases lying between them. This CDR3 is 13 amino acids long. Germline CDR1 WSHSY, CDR2 SAAADI.

This CDR3 reads CASSRRRVIAEAFF. In DNA form, the CDR3 reads TGTGCCAGCAGTCGACGCCGGGTTATAGCTGAAGCTTTCTTT. The rearrangement uses TRBV13 and TRBJ1-1, with D uncertain. This CDR3 is 14 amino acids long. Trimming left V 6 bases short and J 6 bases short, with 17 bases between. The germline CDR1 and CDR2 sequences are PRHDT and FYEKMQ (reference sequence).

The CDR3 region has the DNA TGCAGTGCTAACGCAGGATACGAGCAGTACTTC. Translation: CSANAGYEQYF. The V call is TRBV20-1, the J call TRBJ2-7; D is unresolved. Germline assignment: CDR1 DFQATT and CDR2 SNEGSKA (reference sequence). The CDR3 contains 11 residues. V shed 4 bases and J shed 4 bases, with 8 bases lying between them.

V usage is TRBV1 and J usage is TRBJ1-1; TRBD1, the D gene given by the table, was not confirmed from the DNA. TRBV1 is termed a pseudogene. The CDR3 covers 10 residues. CDR3 region: CTRQWTEAFF. CDR3 nucleotide sequence: TGCACCAGACAGTGGACTGAAGCTTTCTTT.

DNA for the CDR3: TGCGCCAGCAGCTTGGCAGGAAGGGGCGCAGATGAAAAACTGTTTTTT. The encoded protein is CASSLAGRGADEKLFF. The rearrangement links TRBV5-1 to TRBJ1-4, with D possibly TRBD1 on 5 matching bases. Germline CDR1 SGHRS, CDR2 YFSETQ. The CDR3 extends over 16 amino acids. Trimming left V 0 bases short and J 6 bases short, with 15 bases between.

This rearrangement joins TRBV28 to TRBJ1-1; no definite D call. Trimming stripped 4 bases from V and 3 bases from J, with 3 bases between. The germline V gene has CDR1 MDHEN and CDR2 SYDVKM. The CDR3 length is 11 residues. CDR3 amino acids: CASSSHTEAFF. The CDR3 nucleotides read TGTGCCAGCAGTTCTCACACTGAAGCTTTCTTT.

This clone was found once. The chain employs TRBV20-1 and TRBJ2-7, with D unclear. The ends were cut back, 3 bases at V and 0 bases at J, with 15 bases in the middle. Germline V lookup: CDR1 DFQATT, CDR2 SNEGSKA (reference sequence). The CDR3 runs to 15 residues. CDR3 protein: CSASKARGSSYEQYF. DNA for the CDR3: TGCAGTGCTAGTAAGGCGCGCGGTTCCTCCTACGAGCAGTACTTC.

The gene calls are TRBV28 and TRBJ2-5; a possible D gene is TRBD2 (6 bases). The CDR3 is 15 residues long. CDR1 and CDR2 (germline): MDHEN, SYDVKM. Trimming pared 2 bases from V and 1 base from J, leaving 11 bases between. DNA for the CDR3: TGTGCCAGCAGTTTAATCTCAGCGGGCCAAGAGACCCAGTACTTC. It specifies CASSLISAGQETQYF. Drawing the rest from reference TRBV28 and TRBJ2-5, the complete variable domain is DVKVTQSSRYLVKRTGEKVFLECVQDMDHENMFWYRQDPGLGLRLIYFSYDVKMKEKGDIPEGYSVSREKKERFSLILESASTNQTSMYLCASSLISAGQETQYFGPGTRLLVL.

The sample holds a few counts of this clone. The V call is TRBV6-2 or TRBV6-3, the J call TRBJ2-7; the D gene is possibly TRBD1 (6 bases). This CDR3 comprises 15 residues. The germline gives CDR1 MNHEY, CDR2 SVGEGT. The ends were cut back, 2 bases at V and 0 bases at J, with 11 bases in the middle. The CDR3 loop is CASSYPGTSSYEQYF. In DNA, the CDR3 is TGTGCCAGCAGTTACCCCGGGACAAGCTCCTACGAGCAGTACTTC.

This chain links TRBV10-2 with TRBJ2-1; the match to TRBD2 covers 8 bases. The CDR3 has 12 amino acids. Germline CDR1 WSHSY, CDR2 SAAADI. The junction had 1 base not matched to a gene; V was cut back by 4 bases and J by 8 bases. The CDR3 is CASSGTSHEQFF. DNA of the CDR3: TGCGCCAGCAGTGGGACTAGCCATGAGCAGTTCTTC.

V and J are TRBV20-1 and TRBJ1-3; 7 bases align to TRBD1. Looked up from germline, CDR1 is DFQATT and CDR2 is SNEGSKA (reference sequence). V shed 3 bases and J 0 bases; nucleotides not matched to a gene: 8. This CDR3 has 16 residues. The DNA for the CDR3 is TGCAGTGCTAGTAGGCAGGGGGGTCCCTCTGGAAACACCATATATTTT. This encodes CSASRQGGPSGNTIYF.

The chain links TRBV19 to TRBJ2-7, with a weak D call TRBD1 (5 bases). Germline V gene sequence: CDR1 LNHDA, CDR2 SQIVND (reference sequence). V was pared by 0 bases and J by 5 bases, with 8 bases between. CDR3 length: 13 residues. CDR3 protein: CASSIERGNEQYF. For the CDR3, the DNA is TGTGCCAGTAGTATAGAAAGGGGTAACGAGCAGTACTTC.

V gene TRBV5-5 combines with J gene TRBJ2-7; TRBD1 agrees at 7 bases. CDR1 is SGHKS and CDR2 is YYEKEE in the germline V gene (reference sequence). Germline trimming cut 0 bases from V and 0 bases from J; bases unmatched to any gene: 0. CDR3 length equals 14 residues. The CDR3 DNA reads as TGTGCCAGCAGCTTGGGACAGGGCTCCTACGAGCAGTACTTC. This sequence encodes CASSLGQGSYEQYF.

The V gene is TRBV5-8, the J gene TRBJ1-4, with 8 bases lining up with TRBD1. This CDR3 spans 15 amino acids. The germline V gene encodes CDR1 SGHTS and CDR2 YDEGEE. J was trimmed by 7 bases and V by 4 bases; bases with no gene match: 9. In DNA form, the CDR3 reads TGTGCCAGCAGCACTCCGGACAGGGTTGGTGAAAAACTGTTTTTT. It translates to CASSTPDRVGEKLFF.

The V call is TRBV11-3, the J call TRBJ2-5; TRBD1 matches at 9 bases. The CDR3 covers 13 residues. Losses at the gene ends were 5 bases for V and 5 bases for J; bases not matched to a gene: 3. Germline loops: CDR1 SGHNT, CDR2 YENEEA. CDR3 residues: CASSPGTGETQYF. Written as DNA, the CDR3 is TGTGCCAGCAGCCCCGGGACAGGGGAGACCCAGTACTTC.

V gene TRBV7-9 combines with J gene TRBJ2-3; TRBD1 is a possible D gene (6 bases). The CDR3 runs to 17 residues. The germline V gene has CDR1 SEHNR and CDR2 FQNEAQ (reference sequence). V lost 4 bases, J lost 0 bases, and 17 bases lay in between. The CDR3 here is CASSSYRVAASTDTQYF. CDR3 bases: TGTGCCAGCAGCTCTTACAGGGTGGCGGCTAGCACAGATACGCAGTATTTT.

This sequence joins TRBV4-3 and TRBJ1-4, with D maybe TRBD1 (5 bases). The V end was cut by 4 bases, the J end by 6 bases, with 15 bases between. The V gene's germline CDR1 is LGHNA and CDR2 YSLEER. The CDR3 extends over 15 amino acids. The CDR3 nucleotides are TGCGCCAGCAGCCCGCGGGGCCCGAGGGATGAAAAACTGTTTTTT. Translating gives CASSPRGPRDEKLFF.

The chain joins TRBV7-9 to TRBJ2-6, with 8 bases fitting TRBD1. Germline assignment: CDR1 SEHNR and CDR2 FQNEAQ (reference sequence). V was pared by 5 bases and J by 2 bases, with 2 bases of the junction left unmatched. This CDR3 region has 15 residues. CDR3 loop: CASSLQGAGANVLTF. CDR3 DNA sequence: TGTGCCAGCAGCCTACAGGGGGCTGGGGCCAACGTCCTGACTTTC.